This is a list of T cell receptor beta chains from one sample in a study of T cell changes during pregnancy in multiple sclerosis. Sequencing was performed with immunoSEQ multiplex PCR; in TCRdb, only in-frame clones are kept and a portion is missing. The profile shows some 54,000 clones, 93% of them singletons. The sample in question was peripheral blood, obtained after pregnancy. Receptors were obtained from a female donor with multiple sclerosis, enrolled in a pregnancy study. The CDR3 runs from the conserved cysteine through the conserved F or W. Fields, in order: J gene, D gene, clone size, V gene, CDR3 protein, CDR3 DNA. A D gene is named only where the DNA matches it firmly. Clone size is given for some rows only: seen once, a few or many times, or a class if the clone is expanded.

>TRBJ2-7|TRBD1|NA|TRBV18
CASSRDRGNEQYF
TGTGCCAGCTCCCGGGACAGAGGCAACGAGCAGTACTTC
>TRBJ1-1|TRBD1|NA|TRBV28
CASRTGYTEAFF
TGTGCCAGCAGGACAGGGTACACTGAAGCTTTCTTT
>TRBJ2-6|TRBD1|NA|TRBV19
CASSTGQGAANVLTF
TGTGCCAGTAGTACCGGACAGGGGGCTGCCAACGTCCTGACTTTC
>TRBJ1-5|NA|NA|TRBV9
CASSVGLGQPQHF
TGTGCCAGCAGCGTGGGTCTCGGGCAGCCCCAGCATTTT
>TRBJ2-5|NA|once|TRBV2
CASSEGQNQETQYF
TGTGCCAGCAGTGAAGGACAGAACCAAGAGACCCAGTACTTC
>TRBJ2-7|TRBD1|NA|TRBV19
CASSIGFGGQGAREQYF
TGTGCCAGTAGTATTGGTTTTGGCGGACAGGGGGCGCGCGAGCAGTACTTC
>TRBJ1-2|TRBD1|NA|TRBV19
CASRNAGGDGYTF
TGTGCCAGTAGGAATGCAGGGGGTGATGGCTACACCTTC
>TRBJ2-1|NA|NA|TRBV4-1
CASSSRGSGGNEQFF
TGCGCCAGCAGCAGTCGGGGGAGCGGAGGCAATGAGCAGTTCTTC
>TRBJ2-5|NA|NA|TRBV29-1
CSVGVSVETQYF
TGCAGCGTTGGCGTTAGCGTGGAGACCCAGTACTTC
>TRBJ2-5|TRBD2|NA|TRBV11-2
CASSPRTSGTIWEETQYF
TGTGCCAGCAGCCCCCGGACTAGCGGGACCATTTGGGAGGAGACCCAGTACTTC
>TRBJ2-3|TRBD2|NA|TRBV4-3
CASSQDVAGDTDTQYF
TGCGCCAGCAGCCAAGACGTAGCGGGAGACACAGATACGCAGTATTTT
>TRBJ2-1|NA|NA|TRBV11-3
CASSFGAIGNNEQFF
TGTGCCAGCAGCTTCGGAGCGATAGGAAACAATGAGCAGTTCTTC
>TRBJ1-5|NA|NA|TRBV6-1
CASSESGGNQPQHF
TGTGCCAGCAGTGAATCGGGGGGCAATCAGCCCCAGCATTTT
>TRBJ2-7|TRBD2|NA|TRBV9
CASSVPPTSGEQYF
TGTGCCAGCAGCGTACCTCCAACTAGCGGCGAGCAGTACTTC
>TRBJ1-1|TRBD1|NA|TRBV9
CASSVAQGAYEAFF
TGTGCCAGCAGCGTAGCCCAGGGGGCATATGAAGCTTTCTTT
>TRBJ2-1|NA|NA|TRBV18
CASSPPLYNEQFF
TGTGCCAGCTCACCCCCCCTATACAATGAGCAGTTCTTC
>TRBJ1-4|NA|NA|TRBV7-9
CASTGIQRVEKLFF
TGTGCCAGCACCGGGATACAACGGGTTGAAAAACTGTTTTTT
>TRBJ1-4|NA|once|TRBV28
CASSFRGGGEKLFF
TGTGCCAGCAGTTTCAGGGGTGGGGGTGAAAAACTGTTTTTT
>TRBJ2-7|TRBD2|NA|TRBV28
CASSPTSARTYEQYF
TGTGCCAGCAGCCCAACTAGCGCTCGAACCTACGAGCAGTACTTC
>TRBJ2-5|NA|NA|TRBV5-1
CASSLGSQGGETQYF
TGCGCCAGCAGCTTGGGGTCACAGGGCGGGGAGACCCAGTACTTC
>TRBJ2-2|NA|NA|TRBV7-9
CASSLVLGGSDTGELFF
TGTGCCAGCAGCTTAGTTCTTGGGGGCTCTGACACCGGGGAGCTGTTTTTT
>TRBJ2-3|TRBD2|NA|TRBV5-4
CASSLGSSGVTDTQYF
TGTGCCAGCAGCTTGGGTAGTAGCGGGGTAACAGATACGCAGTATTTT
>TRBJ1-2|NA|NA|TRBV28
CASSLNGHGYTF
TGTGCCAGCAGTTTAAATGGGCATGGCTACACCTTC
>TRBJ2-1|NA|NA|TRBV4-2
CASSQVASANKNYNEQFF
TGTGCCAGCAGCCAAGTGGCTAGCGCAAACAAAAACTACAATGAGCAGTTCTTC
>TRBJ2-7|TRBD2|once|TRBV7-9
CASSPRTSLNNYEQYF
TGTGCCAGCAGCCCGCGGACTAGCCTAAATAACTACGAGCAGTACTTC
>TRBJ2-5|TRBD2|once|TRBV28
CASSLPPGEGKGTQYF
TGTGCCAGCAGTTTGCCCCCCGGGGAGGGTAAGGGGACCCAGTACTTC
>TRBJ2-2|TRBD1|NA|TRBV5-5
CASSAGGGELFF
TGTGCCAGCAGCGCAGGGGGTGGGGAGCTGTTTTTT
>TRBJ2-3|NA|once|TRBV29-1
CSVGSRFTDTQYF
TGCAGCGTTGGTAGCAGATTCACAGATACGCAGTATTTT
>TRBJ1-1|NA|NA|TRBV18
CASSPPQGRNTEAFF
TGTGCCAGCTCACCACCGCAGGGGAGAAACACTGAAGCTTTCTTT
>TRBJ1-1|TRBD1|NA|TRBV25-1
CASSDRDRVNTEAFF
TGTGCCAGCAGTGACCGGGACAGGGTGAACACTGAAGCTTTCTTT
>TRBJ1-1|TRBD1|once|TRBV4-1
CASSQSGTGGAGSVAFF
TGCGCCAGCAGCCAATCCGGGACAGGGGGCGCGGGGTCGGTAGCTTTCTTT